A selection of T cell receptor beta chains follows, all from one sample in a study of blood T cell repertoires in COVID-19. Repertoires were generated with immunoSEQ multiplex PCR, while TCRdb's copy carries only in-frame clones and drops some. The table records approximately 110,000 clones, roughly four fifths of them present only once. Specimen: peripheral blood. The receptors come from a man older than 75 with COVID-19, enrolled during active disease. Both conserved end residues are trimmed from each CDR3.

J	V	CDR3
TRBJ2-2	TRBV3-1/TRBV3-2	ASSQVFRGIGTGELF
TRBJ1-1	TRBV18	ASSPISKGAF
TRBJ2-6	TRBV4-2	ASSKDREHGANVLT
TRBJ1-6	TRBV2	ASTTPGNSPLH
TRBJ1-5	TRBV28	ASRGGNQPQH
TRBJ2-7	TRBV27	ASSPTGGPFYEQY
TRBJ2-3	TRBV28	ASSFLAEYRTDTQY
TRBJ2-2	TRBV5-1	ASSFAGGGLNTGELF
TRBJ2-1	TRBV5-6	ASSLDLAGASYNEQF
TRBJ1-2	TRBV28	ASSWTEGFYGYT
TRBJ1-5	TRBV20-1	SASGTGQPQH
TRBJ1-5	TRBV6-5	ASSRSRNADQPQH
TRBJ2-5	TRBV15	ATSRGGTSGSGETQY
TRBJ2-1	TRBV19	ASSILFGLAGGGLF
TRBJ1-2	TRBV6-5	ASSTQRANYGYT
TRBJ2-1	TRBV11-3	ASSLDRYNEQF
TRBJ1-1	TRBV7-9	ASSLDVSYITEAF
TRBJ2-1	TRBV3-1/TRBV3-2	ASSPVAPGASTRSSYNEQF
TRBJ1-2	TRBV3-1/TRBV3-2	ASSQVPTGTGGVRSGGYT
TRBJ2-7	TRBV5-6	ASSLGQGAYEQY
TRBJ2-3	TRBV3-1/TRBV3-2	ASSLTGSGTDTQY
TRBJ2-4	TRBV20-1	SASSPGGRSAKNIQY
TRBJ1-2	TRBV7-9	ASSQDGSNYGYT
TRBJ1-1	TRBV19	ASRGTGGTEAF
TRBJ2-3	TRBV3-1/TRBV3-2	ASSQGELSGGGDTQY
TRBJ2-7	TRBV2	ASSLGTAKYEQY
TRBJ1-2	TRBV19	ASFGGSSGYT
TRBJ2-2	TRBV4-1	ASSQSPLVVGELF
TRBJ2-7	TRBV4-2	ASSQRADGTYEQY
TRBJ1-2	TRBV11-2	ASSLGGLQGQGYT
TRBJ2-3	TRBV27	ASSFLSSMTDTQY
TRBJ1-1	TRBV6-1	ASSAPRRDRGNEAF
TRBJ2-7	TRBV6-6	ASSYRSGRSTYEQY
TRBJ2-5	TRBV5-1	ASSLSIAQETQY
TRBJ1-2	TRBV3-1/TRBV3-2	ASSPRGWAYGYT
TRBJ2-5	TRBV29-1	SVDSGTQETQY